What follows are 9 T cell receptor beta chains derived from one specimen sequenced in a study of T cell clonotyping in hematopoietic cell transplantation. Method: immunoSEQ multiplex PCR; TCRdb's copy keeps in-frame clones and lacks some. In the table there are approximately 10,000 clones, roughly 90% of which are singletons. Sequenced: peripheral blood mononuclear cells. These receptor sequences come from a woman aged 45-60 years in good health. Some clones in this sample may be carry-over from other donors' samples.

The chain is built from TRBV27 and TRBJ2-7, with TRBD2 matching over 14 bases. The J segment lost 5 bases and the V segment lost 5 bases, leaving 8 bases of the junction unmatched. The CDR3 is 16 amino acids. CDR1 and CDR2 (germline): MNHEY, SMNVEV (reference sequence). CDR3 sequence: CASSPRLAGGPDEQYF. The CDR3 bases are TGTGCCAGCAGTCCGAGACTAGCGGGGGGGCCGGACGAGCAGTACTTC.

The chain carries TRBV5-4 and TRBJ1-6; TRBD1 matches 9 bases. From germline, CDR1 is SGHNT and CDR2 YYREEE (reference sequence). The V segment lost 4 bases and the J segment 9 bases; nucleotides outside the gene matches: 5. The CDR3 has 14 amino acids. CDR3 amino acids: CASSQGQGRSPLHF. CDR3 in DNA: TGTGCCAGCAGCCAGGGACAGGGTCGTTCACCCCTCCACTTT.

The chain employs TRBV10-1 and TRBJ2-7; 8 positions agree with TRBD2. This CDR3 is 14 amino acids long. The junction had 4 bases not matched to a gene; V was cut back by 6 bases and J by 0 bases. Per germline, CDR1 WNHNN and CDR2 SYGVQD (reference sequence). The CDR3 DNA reads TGCGCCAGCAGCCGAGCGGGGGACTCCTACGAGCAGTACTTC. Translated, it gives CASSRAGDSYEQYF.

The chain's CDR3 is CASSLARGHQETQYF. The DNA of the CDR3 is TGCGCCAGCAGCTTGGCCCGAGGGCACCAAGAGACCCAGTACTTC. The chain uses TRBV5-1 and TRBJ2-5; D perhaps matches TRBD2 (5 bases). The length of the CDR3 is 15 residues. Germline V lookup: CDR1 SGHRS, CDR2 YFSETQ. Trimming took off 0 bases at V and 0 bases at J, with 9 bases between the two ends.

This clone appeared a single time. The chain combines TRBV9 with TRBJ2-3; 7 nucleotides agree with TRBD2. Germline CDR1 SGDLS, CDR2 YYNGEE. The CDR3 consists of 15 residues. The ends lost 4 bases at V and 4 bases at J; junction bases unmatched: 9. The CDR3 spells CASSFGGVGADTQYF. The CDR3 DNA reads as TGTGCCAGCAGCTTTGGGGGGGTTGGGGCAGATACGCAGTATTTT.

The gene calls are TRBV4-2 and TRBJ2-1; 8 bases fit TRBD2. CDR3 length: 16 amino acids. The germline gives CDR1 LGHNA, CDR2 YNFKEQ. The trim removed 1 base at V and 5 bases at J, leaving 7 bases unmatched. The DNA for the CDR3 is TGTGCCAGCAGCCAAGGGACAAGCGGGGGAAACAATGAGCAGTTCTTC. Protein sequence: CASSQGTSGGNNEQFF.

The CDR3: CASSLDGSYGYTF. Written as DNA, the CDR3 is TGTGCCAGCAGCTTGGATGGATCCTATGGCTACACCTTC. The chain uses TRBV5-4 and TRBJ1-2; D is ambiguous. The V gene's germline CDR1 is SGHNT and CDR2 YYREEE (reference sequence). V lost 0 bases, J lost 4 bases, and 7 bases lay in between. The CDR3 loop spans 13 amino acids.

This chain connects TRBV4-3 to TRBJ2-1; 7 nucleotides line up with TRBD2. CDR1 and CDR2 (germline): LGHNA, YSLEER. There are 15 residues in the CDR3. V lost 2 bases to trimming and J lost 7 bases; unmatched junction nucleotides: 8. CDR3 sequence: CASSQSGTGGNEQFF. CDR3 in DNA: TGCGCCAGCAGCCAAAGCGGGACGGGCGGAAATGAGCAGTTCTTC.

As DNA, the CDR3 is TGTGCCAGCAGTGAAATGGGAGGTGACACCAGCGTTCAGTACTTC. This sequence encodes CASSEMGGDTSVQYF. The rearrangement uses TRBV2 and TRBJ2-4, with a possible D match to TRBD2 (6 bases). V lost 2 bases and J lost 11, with 19 bases in between. CDR1 SNHLY and CDR2 FYNNEI come from the germline V gene. The CDR3 has 15 amino acids.